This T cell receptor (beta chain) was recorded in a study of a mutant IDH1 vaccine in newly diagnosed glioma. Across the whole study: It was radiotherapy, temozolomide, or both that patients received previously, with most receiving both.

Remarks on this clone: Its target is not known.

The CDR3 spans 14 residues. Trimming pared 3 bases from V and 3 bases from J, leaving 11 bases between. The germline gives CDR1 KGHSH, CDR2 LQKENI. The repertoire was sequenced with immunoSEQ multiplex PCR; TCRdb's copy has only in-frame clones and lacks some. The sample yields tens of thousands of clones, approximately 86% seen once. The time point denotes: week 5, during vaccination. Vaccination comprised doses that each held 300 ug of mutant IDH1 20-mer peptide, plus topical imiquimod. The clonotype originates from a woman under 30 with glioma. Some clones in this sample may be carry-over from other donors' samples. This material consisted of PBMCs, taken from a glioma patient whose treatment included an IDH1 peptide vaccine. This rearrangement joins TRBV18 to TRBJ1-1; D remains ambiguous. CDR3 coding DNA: TGTGCCAGCTCACCCCTTCCGGTGGACACTGAAGCTTTCTTT. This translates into CASSPLPVDTEAFF.